The present T cell receptor beta chain was sequenced within a study of blood T cell repertoires in COVID-19. Across the study: COVID-19 samples, acute and convalescent, were from the United States, Italy and Spain. Sample material is recorded as cDNA or gDNA derived from T cells, B-cell-depleted T cells, or PBMCs.

Authors' analysis steps: Estimation of nucleated cell counts relied on the amplification of reference gene primers. This table comes from immunoSEQ multiplex PCR, and its TCRdb copy is limited to in-frame clones, with some not included. D and trimming were read from the DNA, whereas the V and J calls and clone size are those reported in that table. The repertoire includes under 150,000 clones, roughly 83% of them detected once, and 4% sits in the top ten. The V gene lost 1 base and the J gene lost 11 bases, with 11 bases spanning the gap. Germline loops: CDR1 KGHDR, CDR2 SFDVKD. The CDR3 consists of 13 residues.

Sequencing input: peripheral blood. The receptor's source is a woman older than 75 with acute or convalescent COVID-19. This rearrangement joins TRBV24-1 to TRBJ2-1; D is unresolved. In DNA form, the CDR3 reads TGTGCCACCAGTGATTTTGGCCAGAATAAGCAGTTCTTC. It yields the protein CATSDFGQNKQFF.